This TCR delta chain emerged from a study of gamma-delta T cells after stem cell transplantation. TCRdb repeated clone calling on the RT-PCR reads with CATT. The table shows 15,000 to 17,000 delta-chain clones, with roughly 9% occurring only once. Between the trimmed V and J ends, which lost 0 bases and 0 bases, there was a span of 19 bases. CDR1 and CDR2 from the germline V gene are GEAIGNYY and EKD. The CDR3 consists of 18 residues. Sequencing was carried out using gamma-delta T cells. The TCR comes from a human donor. It is not recorded whose cells these are; they may come from a transplant donor. The gene calls are TRDV2 and TRDJ1; tentatively, D is TRDD3 (5 bases). CDR3 region: CACDTVSRGLYYTDKLIF. CDR3 coding DNA: TGTGCCTGTGACACCGTTTCCAGGGGACTGTATTACACCGATAAACTCATCTTT.